The clone carrying this T cell receptor beta chain was found many times. The CDR3 has 14 amino acids. The J segment lost 5 bases and the V segment lost 7 bases, leaving 10 bases of the junction unmatched. Germline-derived CDR1 and CDR2 are MNHEY and SVGAGI. This sample stems from a study of blood T cell repertoires in COVID-19. TCRdb's copy holds only in-frame clones and misses some; the assay was immunoSEQ multiplex PCR. The sample lists 85,000 to 100,000 clones; 70% to 80% were seen once. This clonotype was obtained from a woman aged 80 or over with active or convalescent COVID-19. V usage is TRBV6-5 and J usage is TRBJ2-7, with 8 nucleotides matching TRBD2. Sequencing was done on a sample of peripheral blood. CDR3 in DNA: TGTGCCAGCACTAGGACTAGCACCAGTAACGAGCAGTACTTC. Protein: CASTRTSTSNEQYF.